The subject of this entry is one T cell receptor (beta chain). The record originates from a study of blood T cell repertoires in COVID-19. Whole-study context: Resolution of symptoms, clearance, or two negative PCRs was present in recovered Cohort 3 donors. PBMCs, B-cell-depleted T cells, or T cells provided the cDNA or gDNA that made up the material.

The data were produced by immunoSEQ multiplex PCR, yet TCRdb's version contains in-frame clones alone and is incomplete. The sample comprises a few hundred thousand clones, more than 70% of which are singletons, and less than 2.5% rests with the top ten. Enrolled through a virtual design, the participants were between 18 and 89 years of age and came from under 25 US areas. Per the germline V gene, CDR1 is SGDLS and CDR2 is YYNGEE. V lost 3 bases to trimming and J lost 6 bases, with 15 bases between them. This CDR3 spans 15 amino acids. The J gene is TRBJ1-4, the V gene TRBV9; D is possibly TRBD1 (6 bases). The sequenced sample consisted of PBMCs or T cells enriched from blood (not recorded which). This sequence originates from a man between 35 and 55 years old in a cohort exposed to, infected with or recovered from COVID-19 (not recorded which). Here the CDR3 DNA reads TGTGCCAGCAGCGGAGGTACAGGGTTTTATGAAAAACTGTTTTTT. As protein: CASSGGTGFYEKLFF. Using reference TRBV9 and TRBJ1-4 for the parts outside the CDR3, the full variable domain is DSGVTQTPKHLITATGQRVTLRCSPRSGDLSVYWYQQSLDQGLQFLIQYYNGEERAKGNILERFSAQQFPDLHSELNLSSLELGDSALYFCASSGGTGFYEKLFFGSGTQLSVL.